The subject of this entry is one T cell receptor beta chain. Some clones are missing from TCRdb's copy, which holds only in-frame ones; the method was immunoSEQ multiplex PCR. The data contain over 250,000 clones, approximately 90% of them singletons. This sample was taken from a study of blood T cell repertoires in COVID-19. Followed over time, Seattle patients had been enrolled while infection was active. V shed 4 bases and J 3 bases; nucleotides not matched to a gene: 1. Germline V lookup: CDR1 KGHSH, CDR2 LQKENI. The CDR3 runs to 14 residues. The sample taken for sequencing was peripheral blood. This sequence joins TRBV18 and TRBJ1-1, with TRBD1 identical over 11 bases. This TCR derives from a woman between 50 and 59 years old with COVID-19, enrolled during active disease. As DNA, the CDR3 is TGTGCCAGCTCACAGGGACAGGGGGACACTGAAGCTTTCTTT. Its translation is CASSQGQGDTEAFF.